The 7 T cell receptor beta chains below all came from one sample that was sequenced in a study of lung T cells in sarcoidosis with Löfgren's syndrome. A single record per CDR3 protein comes from TCRdb applying MiXCR to the reads. Of 50,000 to 65,000 distinct CDR3 sequences in the sample, approximately 21% were seen once. The specimen sequenced was CD4+ T cells from PBMCs. The receptors derive from a human donor with sarcoidosis (Löfgren's syndrome or another form), or a control subject (not recorded which).

To note about this clonotype: A read error may be the cause here, since a much bigger clone is one base away. This CDR3 is missing its conserved last phenylalanine or tryptophan, likely due to a read error. This chain connects TRBV2 to TRBJ1-6; D remains unclear. V was shortened by 10 bases and J by 2 bases, with 9 bases between the two germline ends. Germline CDR1 is SNHLY and CDR2 is FYNNEI. There are 13 residues in the CDR3. The CDR3: CATGRTYNSPLHL. As DNA, the CDR3 is TGTGCCACCGGACGGACCTATAATTCACCCCTCCACCTT.

This clonotype has a single count. V gene TRBV6-8 combines with J gene TRBJ2-7; D possibly corresponds to TRBD2 (5 bases). The CDR3 has 13 amino acids. Germline loops: CDR1 MNHGY, CDR2 SAAAGT. The CDR3 DNA reads TGTACCACCCAACGAGCGGACCTCTACGAGCAGTACTTC. Its protein product is CTTQRADLYEQYF.

This clonotype was counted at least ten times. The CDR3 nucleotides read TGTGCCAGCAGCCGCGGGACTAGCCCCTACGAGCAGTACTTC. Translating it yields CASSRGTSPYEQYF. The V and J genes are TRBV11-3 and TRBJ2-7; the match to TRBD2 covers 9 bases. J lost 2 bases, V lost 5 bases, and 4 bases had no gene match. The CDR3 covers 14 residues. Germline V gives CDR1 SGHNT, CDR2 YENEEA. Filled out from reference TRBV11-3 and TRBJ2-7, the complete variable domain reads EAGVVQSPRYKIIEKKQPVAFWCNPISGHNTLYWYLQNLGQGPELLIRYENEEAVDDSQLPKDRFSAERLKGVDSTLKIQPAELGDSAVYLCASSRGTSPYEQYFGPGTRLTVT.

This clonotype has at least ten counts. The chain employs TRBV6-6 and TRBJ1-3, with D possibly matching TRBD1 (5 bases). The CDR3 has 15 residues. V gave up 0 bases and J gave up 2 bases, with 8 bases separating them. Germline CDR1 is MNHNY and CDR2 is SVGAGI (reference sequence). Here the CDR3 reads CASSYSGPTGNTIYF. The CDR3 DNA sequence: TGTGCCAGCAGTTACTCGGGACCTACTGGAAACACCATATATTTT.

This clonotype showed up many times. J is TRBJ1-6 and V is TRBV27; D unresolved. The CDR3 runs to 15 residues. Trimming removed 5 bases from V and 2 bases from J, with 10 bases in between. Germline loops: CDR1 MNHEY, CDR2 SMNVEV (reference sequence). The CDR3 region has the DNA TGTGCCAGCAGTCCATACCCAACCTATAATTCACCCCTCCACTTT. Amino acids: CASSPYPTYNSPLHF.

This clonotype was seen many times. The V gene is TRBV6-6, the J gene TRBJ2-1; TRBD2 matches at 11 bases. The CDR3 loop spans 16 amino acids. Germline-derived CDR1 and CDR2 are MNHNY and SVGAGI (reference sequence). Trimming cost V 4 bases and J 5 bases; bases outside gene matches: 7. DNA for the CDR3: TGTGCCAGCAGTTCCTCGACTAGCGGGATCAACAATGAGCAGTTCTTC. It codes for CASSSSTSGINNEQFF.

This clonotype appeared a few times. This chain connects TRBV19 to TRBJ1-5, with 7 positions matching TRBD1. The CDR3 runs 14 residues. Germline V gene data show CDR1 as LNHDA and CDR2 as SQIVND (reference sequence). V dropped 5 bases and J dropped 7; count of bases not matched to a gene: 8. In nucleotides, the CDR3 is TGTGCCAGTAGTGTAACAGGGGACAGCCAGCCCCAGCATTTT. It yields the protein CASSVTGDSQPQHF.